What follows are 14 T cell receptor beta chains derived from one specimen sequenced in a study of technical replicates of blood from a few donors. Clones were sequenced by immunoSEQ multiplex PCR, and TCRdb holds only the in-frame ones, with some missing. The table lists tens of thousands of clones, under 98% of them singletons. What was sequenced was T cells isolated from PBMCs. These receptors were obtained from a human donor in good health.

The chain employs TRBV7-3 and TRBJ2-2; TRBD2 agrees at 15 bases. This CDR3 comprises 16 residues. Trimming removed 5 bases from V and 6 bases from J; junction bases left unmatched: 4. Germline V CDR1 and CDR2: SGHTA, FQGTGA. CDR3 loop: CASSKGLAGGSGELFF. In DNA, the CDR3 is TGTGCCAGCAGCAAGGGACTAGCGGGAGGATCCGGGGAGCTGTTTTTT.

The genes are TRBV6-5 and TRBJ1-2, with D possibly being TRBD1 (5 bases). CDR3 size: 14 residues. Trimming shortened V by 5 bases and J by 8 bases, and 18 bases separated the two germline ends. Per germline, CDR1 MNHEY and CDR2 SVGAGI. CDR3 nucleotides: TGTGCCAGCAGTCTTGCTGGGGCCAAGAGGGGCTACACCTTC. Residues: CASSLAGAKRGYTF.

This rearrangement joins TRBV11-2 to TRBJ2-2, with 11 bases lining up with TRBD1. Per germline, CDR1 SGHAT and CDR2 FQNNGV. The CDR3 covers 16 residues. Trimming cost V 5 bases and J 7 bases; bases outside gene matches: 9. The CDR3 sequence is CASSAPGQGDGGELFF. The CDR3 DNA is TGTGCCAGCAGCGCACCGGGACAGGGGGATGGCGGGGAGCTGTTTTTT.

The chain joins TRBV2 to TRBJ2-1; no definite D call. Germline V CDR1 and CDR2: SNHLY, FYNNEI. V lost 8 bases and J lost 0, with 11 bases in between. CDR3 size: 14 residues. The CDR3 region has the DNA TGTGCCAGCTCTCTTAGTAGCTCCTACAATGAGCAGTTCTTC. It codes for CASSLSSSYNEQFF.

This clone showed up just once. CDR3 in DNA: TGCAGCGTCCTTGGGGACTGGTACAATGAGCAGTTCTTC. This sequence encodes CSVLGDWYNEQFF. This chain joins TRBV29-1 and TRBJ2-1, with D possibly TRBD2 on 6 matching bases. Germline V lookup: CDR1 SQVTM, CDR2 ANQGSEA. The V end was cut by 6 bases, the J end by 4 bases, with 13 bases between. The CDR3 totals 13 residues.

The chain links TRBV19 to TRBJ2-7, with D unclear. Trimming left V 2 bases short and J 0 bases short, with 5 bases between. The CDR3 has 13 residues. Looked up from germline, CDR1 is LNHDA and CDR2 is SQIVND (reference sequence). The CDR3 nucleotides read TGTGCCAGTAGTATACAGGTCTCCTACGAGCAGTACTTC. It translates to CASSIQVSYEQYF.

This rearrangement joins TRBV5-1 to TRBJ1-1; 8 nucleotides line up with TRBD1. The CDR3 is made up of 15 amino acids. The J segment lost 1 base and the V segment lost 3 bases, leaving 5 bases of the junction unmatched. Germline CDR1 and CDR2: SGHRS and YFSETQ. The CDR3 bases are TGCGCCAGCAGCTCTGACAGGGGAAAGAACACTGAAGCTTTCTTT. Amino acids: CASSSDRGKNTEAFF.

The chain employs TRBV29-1 and TRBJ2-7; D not resolved. V was cut by 3 bases and J by 6 bases, with 9 bases left in between. This CDR3 has 11 residues. CDR1 and CDR2 from the germline V gene are SQVTM and ANQGSEA. In DNA, the CDR3 is TGCAGCGTTGATCTAGGATCCGAGCAGTACTTC. Amino acid sequence: CSVDLGSEQYF.

The chain combines TRBV13 with TRBJ2-7; 11 bases agree with TRBD1. V dropped 8 bases and J dropped 4; count of bases not matched to a gene: 4. Germline-derived CDR1 and CDR2 are PRHDT and FYEKMQ (reference sequence). This CDR3 region has 13 residues. The CDR3, as DNA: TGTGCCAGCCTCGGACAGGGGGCTTACGAGCAGTACTTC. It specifies CASLGQGAYEQYF.

The count of this clone is one. DNA for the CDR3: TGTGCCAGCAGTGCCCTAATGGACACTGAAGCTTTCTTT. Its protein is CASSALMDTEAFF. The gene calls are TRBV2 and TRBJ1-1; no firm D call. CDR1 SNHLY and CDR2 FYNNEI come from the germline V gene. The V gene lost 4 bases and the J gene lost 3 bases, with 9 bases spanning the gap. CDR3 length: 13 amino acids.

The CDR3 protein is CASSLSPGSGELFF. DNA for the CDR3: TGTGCCAGCAGCTTAAGTCCGGGATCCGGGGAGCTGTTTTTT. The chain employs TRBV7-3 and TRBJ2-2, with D maybe TRBD2 (5 bases). Germline values: CDR1 SGHTA, CDR2 FQGTGA. CDR3 size: 14 residues. Trimming removed 1 base at V and 6 bases at J, with 9 bases between.

This clone has a single count. One end of the junction does not line up with germline, which may come from a read error. The rearrangement uses TRBV28 and TRBJ1-4, with a tentative D call TRBD1 (6 bases). CDR1 MDHEN and CDR2 SYDVKM come from the germline V gene. This CDR3 has 13 residues. Written as DNA, the CDR3 is TGTGCCAGCAGTTTGCATACTACAGGGCAACGGATTTTT. Its translation: CASSLHTTGQRIF.

The chain uses TRBV6-5 and TRBJ1-5; TRBD1 aligns across 7 bases. Germline trimming cut 8 bases from V and 5 bases from J; bases unmatched to any gene: 9. CDR3 length: 14 amino acids. Germline V gene lookup returns CDR1 MNHEY and CDR2 SVGAGI. CDR3 residues: CASSLTGEYQPQHF. CDR3 DNA sequence: TGTGCCAGCTCTTTAACAGGGGAGTATCAGCCCCAGCATTTT.

With respect to this clone: The identical CDR3 is also encoded by other nucleotide sequences in the sample. CDR3 residues: CASSYGSSYNEQFF. CDR3 nucleotides: TGTGCCAGCAGTTATGGGAGCTCCTACAATGAGCAGTTCTTC. V is TRBV6-5 and J is TRBJ2-1, with D possibly being TRBD2 (5 bases). The V and J ends lost 3 bases and 0 bases respectively, with 6 bases between them. The germline CDR1 and CDR2 sequences are MNHEY and SVGAGI. The CDR3 is 14 residues long.